Following are 13 T cell receptor beta chains from one sample sequenced in a study of blood T cell repertoires in COVID-19. The table came from immunoSEQ multiplex PCR; TCRdb's copy has only in-frame clones and leaves some out. The sample comprises some 180,000 clones, roughly four fifths of which are singletons, and about 11% rests with the top ten. The sequenced sample was peripheral blood. The receptors stem from a woman in her 40s with COVID-19, enrolled during active disease.

In its sample, this clone was seen once. V and J are TRBV6-1 and TRBJ2-7; no definite D call. V was pared by 2 bases and J by 10 bases, with 9 bases between. The CDR3 runs to 11 residues. Germline V gene sequence: CDR1 MNHNS, CDR2 SASEGT. CDR3 sequence (DNA): TGTGCCAGCAGTGAATATGACACACAGTACGTC. Translating it yields CASSEYDTQYV.

The chain uses TRBV11-2 and TRBJ2-5, with 10 bases identical to TRBD2. Germline assignment: CDR1 SGHAT and CDR2 FQNNGV. With 4 bases clipped from V and 5 bases from J, the junction kept 7 bases outside the gene matches. This CDR3 has 15 residues. In nucleotides, the CDR3 is TGTGCCAGCAGCTCAAGCGGGAGGGCCCTCGAGACCCAGTACTTC. This gives the protein CASSSSGRALETQYF.

J is TRBJ2-5 and V is TRBV7-3; TRBD1 agrees at 12 bases. The germline CDR1 and CDR2 sequences are SGHTA and FQGTGA. J lost 4 bases, V lost 11 bases, and 5 bases had no gene match. This CDR3 spans 13 amino acids. The CDR3 bases are TGTGCCTCGGGACAGGGGGCAGGAGAGACCCAGTACTTC. Translated, it gives CASGQGAGETQYF. The whole variable domain, filled in from reference TRBV7-3 and TRBJ2-5, reads GAGVSQTPSNKVTEKGKYVELRCDPISGHTALYWYRQSLGQGPEFLIYFQGTGAADDSGLPNDRFFAVRPEGSVSTLKIQRTERGDSAVYLCASGQGAGETQYFGPGTRLLVL.

Notes on this clone: A junction end diverges from the germline sequence, so it may reflect a read error. The CDR3: CASSHRQGAIWDF. CDR3 coding DNA: TGTGCCAGCAGCCACCGACAGGGGGCCATATGGGATTTT. This chain links TRBV3-1 (or the pseudogene TRBV3-2) with TRBJ1-3, with 10 bases aligning to TRBD1. Germline values: CDR1 LGHDT, CDR2 YNNKEL (reference sequence). This CDR3 comprises 13 residues.

This chain uses TRBV7-9 with TRBJ2-4, with TRBD1 identical over 9 bases. The CDR3 runs 14 residues. The germline CDR1 and CDR2 sequences are SEHNR and FQNEAQ (reference sequence). The V gene end was trimmed by 5 bases and the J gene end by 9 bases; junction bases not matched to a gene: 8. CDR3 sequence (DNA): TGTGCCAGCAGCCCCTGGACAGGGGAAAGCATTCAGTACTTC. Translated: CASSPWTGESIQYF. Variable domain in full (rest from reference TRBV7-9 and TRBJ2-4): DTGVSQNPRHKITKRGQNVTFRCDPISEHNRLYWYRQTLGQGPEFLTYFQNEAQLEKSRLLSDRFSAERPKGSFSTLEIQRTEQGDSAMYLCASSPWTGESIQYFGAGTRLSVL.

The chain combines TRBV5-8 with TRBJ1-2, with D perhaps matching TRBD1 (6 bases). The V end lost 1 base, the J end lost 8 bases, and 15 bases lay between the germline ends. Germline V CDR1 and CDR2: SGHTS, YDEGEE. The CDR3 is made up of 14 amino acids. The CDR3 sequence: CASSLMQGLSGYTF. In nucleotides, the CDR3 is TGTGCCAGCAGCTTGATGCAGGGGCTTAGCGGCTACACCTTC.

The gene calls are TRBV6-5 and TRBJ2-1, with 7 bases lining up with TRBD2. CDR1 is MNHEY, CDR2 SVGAGI, per germline. CDR3 length: 16 amino acids. V trimming: 2 bases; J trimming: 1 base; junction bases outside the gene matches: 5. The CDR3 reads CASSYSSGESYNEQFF. DNA of the CDR3: TGTGCCAGCAGTTACAGCAGCGGGGAGTCCTACAATGAGCAGTTCTTC.

The chain couples TRBV11-2 to TRBJ2-1; weak D call: TRBD2 (5 bases). V was trimmed by 1 base and J by 6 bases, leaving 19 bases between them. Germline assignment: CDR1 SGHAT and CDR2 FQNNGV. The CDR3 covers 17 residues. The CDR3 region has the DNA TGTGCCAGCAGCTTAGCACGTTGGGGAGCCGCGAGCAATGAGCAGTTCTTC. Protein sequence: CASSLARWGAASNEQFF.

The chain couples TRBV7-9 to TRBJ2-7; D is undetermined. This CDR3 comprises 15 residues. Trimming removed 5 bases at V and 3 bases at J, with 17 bases between. The germline V gene has CDR1 SEHNR and CDR2 FQNEAQ (reference sequence). This CDR3 reads CASSPLSGSLYEQYF. The CDR3 nucleotides are TGTGCCAGCAGCCCGTTATCAGGTTCCCTCTACGAGCAGTACTTC. Full variable domain (rest looked up from reference TRBV7-9 and TRBJ2-7): DTGVSQNPRHKITKRGQNVTFRCDPISEHNRLYWYRQTLGQGPEFLTYFQNEAQLEKSRLLSDRFSAERPKGSFSTLEIQRTEQGDSAMYLCASSPLSGSLYEQYFGPGTRLTVT.

The chain couples TRBV6-5 to TRBJ1-5; a weak D match, TRBD1 (6 bases). Germline V gene lookup returns CDR1 MNHEY and CDR2 SVGAGI. This CDR3 contains 12 residues. V was shortened by 6 bases and J by 9 bases, with 12 bases between the two germline ends. The CDR3 loop is CASRKTQGPQHF. CDR3 DNA sequence: TGTGCCAGCAGAAAAACACAGGGGCCCCAGCATTTT.

The rearrangement links TRBV6-2 or TRBV6-3 to TRBJ2-7; D is undetermined. From germline, CDR1 is MNHEY and CDR2 SVGEGT. The ends were cut back, 2 bases at V and 3 bases at J, with 14 bases in the middle. The CDR3 runs 15 residues. CDR3 coding DNA: TGTGCCAGCAGTTACGAGGTTAGCAACGTCTACGAGCAGTACGTC. Amino acids: CASSYEVSNVYEQYV.

J is TRBJ1-5 and V is TRBV24-1; no definite D call. V lost 7 bases and J 6 bases, leaving 12 bases between the germline ends. The CDR3 runs 13 residues. Looked up from germline, CDR1 is KGHDR and CDR2 is SFDVKD. In DNA form, the CDR3 reads TGTGCCACCAGCCCTTCGGAGGGTCAGCCCCAGCATTTT. This translates into CATSPSEGQPQHF.

The table lists this clone with a few counts. This rearrangement joins TRBV11-2 to TRBJ1-1; D gene ambiguous. Between the trimmed V and J ends, which lost 5 bases and 1 base, there was a span of 14 bases. The CDR3 extends over 15 amino acids. Per germline, CDR1 SGHAT and CDR2 FQNNGV. This chain's CDR3 is CASSPGGARNTEAFF. The CDR3 coding sequence is TGTGCCAGCAGCCCGGGAGGAGCCCGGAACACTGAAGCTTTCTTT. Full variable domain (remainder filled in from reference TRBV11-2 and TRBJ1-1): EAGVAQSPRYKIIEKRQSVAFWCNPISGHATLYWYQQILGQGPKLLIQFQNNGVVDDSQLPKDRFSAERLKGVDSTLKIQPAKLEDSAVYLCASSPGGARNTEAFFGQGTRLTVV.